Listed below are T cell receptor beta chains from one sample, sequenced in a study of shared clonotypes between healthy human individuals. Sequencing was performed with immunoSEQ multiplex PCR; in TCRdb, only in-frame clones are kept and a portion is missing. Of 2 million to 2.5 million clones in the sample, under 97% were seen once. The source material was naive CD4+ T cells sorted from blood. These receptors all come from a man aged 18-30 years in good health. The CDR3 runs from the conserved cysteine through the conserved F or W. The D gene is left open where the match is weak. Only part of the rows carry a size: once, few, many, or a class if the clone is expanded.

v_gene	j_gene	d_gene	len	abundance	CDR3aa	CDR3nt
TRBV5-6	TRBJ2-3	.	15	.	CASSFWGNVADTQYF	TGTGCCAGCAGCTTTTGGGGGAATGTGGCAGATACGCAGTATTTT
TRBV28	TRBJ2-7	.	15	.	CASRGGTPPPYEQYF	TGTGCCAGCAGAGGAGGGACTCCGCCCCCCTACGAGCAGTACTTC
TRBV5-4	TRBJ2-4	.	11	few	CASRAGDIQYF	TGTGCCAGCCGCGCGGGCGACATTCAGTACTTC
TRBV9	TRBJ2-1	.	15	.	CASSVYKGSYNEQFF	TGTGCCAGCAGCGTCTATAAAGGCTCCTACAATGAGCAGTTCTTC
TRBV5-4	TRBJ2-1	.	13	.	CASSLDVGREQFF	TGTGCCAGCAGCTTGGATGTTGGGCGGGAGCAGTTCTTC
TRBV7-2	TRBJ2-7	.	15	.	CASSPRGLNHYEQYF	TGTGCCAGCAGCCCGAGGGGACTCAATCACTACGAGCAGTACTTC
TRBV28	TRBJ1-2	.	10	.	CASSDYGYTF	TGTGCCAGCAGTGACTATGGCTACACCTTC
TRBV6-1	TRBJ1-2	.	15	.	CASSEFWDFSYGYTF	TGTGCCAGCAGTGAATTCTGGGATTTTTCCTATGGCTACACCTTC
TRBV5-1	TRBJ1-2	.	14	once	CASSLLSQEGGYTF	TGCGCCAGCAGCTTGCTTTCTCAAGAAGGAGGCTACACCTTC
TRBV5-5	TRBJ1-1	TRBD1	12	few	CASSLGGKEAFF	TGTGCCAGCAGCTTAGGGGGCAAGGAAGCTTTCTTT
TRBV5-1	TRBJ2-5	.	13	.	CASSFVSKETQYF	TGCGCCAGCAGCTTCGTGTCCAAAGAGACCCAGTACTTC
TRBV6-1	TRBJ1-1	.	14	.	CASSAWTANTEAFF	TGTGCCAGCAGTGCTTGGACAGCGAACACTGAAGCTTTCTTT
TRBV6-5	TRBJ2-7	TRBD1	15	.	CASSQRQGSRDEQYF	TGTGCCAGCAGTCAACGACAGGGTTCAAGAGACGAGCAGTACTTC
TRBV30	TRBJ1-4	TRBD1	17	.	CAWRGTGGGSLDEKLFF	TGTGCCTGGAGAGGGACAGGGGGAGGGAGTTTGGATGAAAAACTGTTTTTT
TRBV19	TRBJ2-1	TRBD1	14	.	CASSKGQGANEQFF	TGTGCCAGTAGCAAGGGACAGGGGGCTAATGAGCAGTTCTTC
TRBV7-2	TRBJ2-7	TRBD2	15	.	CASSPRLAGGDEQYF	TGTGCCAGCAGCCCCCGACTAGCGGGAGGGGACGAGCAGTACTTC
TRBV19	TRBJ1-2	TRBD1	13	.	CASTPTGGGGYTF	TGTGCCAGTACCCCGACAGGGGGGGGTGGCTACACCTTC
TRBV6-4	TRBJ1-1	.	13	.	CASSETANTEAFF	TGTGCCAGCAGTGAGACAGCGAACACTGAAGCTTTCTTT
TRBV6-1	TRBJ2-7	.	14	.	CASRVRQSSYEQYF	TGTGCCAGCAGAGTTCGACAGTCCTCCTACGAGCAGTACTTC
TRBV9	TRBJ1-4	TRBD1	14	.	CASSVDRGRGKLFF	TGTGCCAGCAGCGTAGACAGGGGGAGGGGAAAACTGTTTTTT